A selection of T cell receptor beta chains follows, all from one sample in a study of blood T cell repertoires in COVID-19. Clones were sequenced by immunoSEQ multiplex PCR, and TCRdb holds only the in-frame ones, with some missing. The data contain around 300,000 clones, 75% to 90% of them singletons. The sequenced sample consisted of PBMCs or T cells enriched from blood (not recorded which). The receptors derive from a woman aged 45 to 65 who had recovered from COVID-19. CDR3s include the opening cysteine and the closing phenylalanine or tryptophan. The D gene is left open where the match is weak.

D	V	CDR3
TRBD1	TRBV6-2/TRBV6-3	CASSYSGRGLADTQYF
-	TRBV24-1	CATSDIEGTQYF
TRBD1	TRBV4-2	CASSQGATGNQHEQYF
-	TRBV5-4	CASSLKRAENTEAFF
-	TRBV30	CAWSRGLFIYEQYF
TRBD1	TRBV9	CASSARQGKKLGPWGYTF
-	TRBV18	CASSGQKGTGEQYF
TRBD1	TRBV6-5	CASTFQGARYEQYF
TRBD1	TRBV27	CASSYQGARAFF
TRBD1	TRBV27	CASSWDRVYSPLHF